The 32 T cell receptor beta chains listed next were all sequenced from one sample in a study of CD8 T cells in ankylosing spondylitis. TCRdb redid the calling of the 5' RACE reads with MiXCR, one entry per CDR3 protein. The sample includes about 96,000 distinct CDR3 sequences, roughly 27% of them seen just once. Sequencing was carried out using blood, either unsorted or a sorted T cell fraction (not recorded which). The receptors derive from a male donor with ankylosing spondylitis or in good health (not recorded which).

This chain joins TRBV2 and TRBJ2-7; unclear D gene. The CDR3 runs to 14 residues. From germline, CDR1 is SNHLY and CDR2 FYNNEI. Trimming cost V 2 bases and J 2 bases, with 10 bases left between them. The CDR3 loop reads CASSESYETYEQYF. CDR3 DNA: TGTGCCAGCAGTGAAAGCTACGAAACCTACGAGCAGTACTTC. The full variable domain, with the rest looked up from reference TRBV2 and TRBJ2-7, is EPEVTQTPSHQVTQMGQEVILRCVPISNHLYFYWYRQILGQKVEFLVSFYNNEISEKSEIFDDQFSVERPDGSNFTLKIRSTKLEDSAMYFCASSESYETYEQYFGPGTRLTVT.

The genes are TRBV11-2 and TRBJ2-1; 7 bases are shared with TRBD2. V was clipped by 4 bases and J by 0 bases; unmatched bases: 6. The CDR3 is made up of 16 amino acids. The germline CDR1 and CDR2 sequences are SGHAT and FQNNGV. The CDR3 DNA is TGTGCCAGCAGCTGGGGGGGGATGGGCTCCTACAATGAGCAGTTCTTC. Translation: CASSWGGMGSYNEQFF. Complete variable domain (other parts from reference TRBV11-2 and TRBJ2-1): EAGVAQSPRYKIIEKRQSVAFWCNPISGHATLYWYQQILGQGPKLLIQFQNNGVVDDSQLPKDRFSAERLKGVDSTLKIQPAKLEDSAVYLCASSWGGMGSYNEQFFGPGTRLTVL.

At least ten counts were recorded for this clonotype. This rearrangement joins TRBV6-1 to TRBJ1-2; 9 bases align to TRBD1. This CDR3 has 13 residues. From germline, CDR1 is MNHNS and CDR2 SASEGT. V dropped 7 bases and J dropped 5; count of bases not matched to a gene: 5. The CDR3 coding sequence is TGTGCCAGCACCCGGGACAGGGAGTATGGCTACACCTTC. Translation: CASTRDREYGYTF.

This clonotype has a count of ten or more. The rearrangement links TRBV29-1 to TRBJ1-5; 7 nucleotides match TRBD1. CDR1 and CDR2 from the germline V gene are SQVTM and ANQGSEA. V gave up 4 bases and J gave up 4 bases; unmatched junction bases: 4. The CDR3 is made up of 13 amino acids. The CDR3 bases are TGCAGCGTTGCAGGGGGGTGGAATCAGCCCCAGCATTTT. Amino acids: CSVAGGWNQPQHF.

There are a few counts of this clonotype. The chain combines TRBV20-1 with TRBJ2-3; 9 bases map to TRBD2. The CDR3 is made up of 17 amino acids. Germline CDR1 is DFQATT and CDR2 is SNEGSKA (reference sequence). V trimming: 3 bases; J trimming: 2 bases; junction bases outside the gene matches: 12. The CDR3 reads CSASGGLRLAVTDTQYF. CDR3 bases: TGCAGTGCTAGTGGGGGTCTAAGACTAGCGGTCACAGATACGCAGTATTTT.

The chain has TRBV3-1 and TRBJ1-5, with D unresolved. CDR1 and CDR2 (germline): LGHDT, YNNKEL (reference sequence). Trimming took off 0 bases at V and 6 bases at J, with 9 bases between the two ends. This CDR3 has 14 amino acids. CDR3 in DNA: TGTGCCAGCAGCCAAGACGGGGTCAGTCAGCCCCAGCATTTT. Residues: CASSQDGVSQPQHF.

V gene TRBV7-8 combines with J gene TRBJ2-1; 10 bases agree with TRBD2. V lost 5 bases, J lost 1 base, and 2 bases stayed unmatched. Germline V gene data show CDR1 as SGHVS and CDR2 as FQNEAQ. The CDR3 contains 15 residues. CDR3 amino acids: CASSTTSGSYNEQFF. As DNA, the CDR3 is TGTGCCAGCAGCACGACTAGCGGGTCCTACAATGAGCAGTTCTTC.

Ten or more counts support this clonotype. CDR3 region: CASSGLLSGNTIYF. CDR3 bases: TGTGCCAGCAGCGGGCTGCTCTCTGGAAACACCATATATTTT. The V call is TRBV9, the J call TRBJ1-3; D not resolved. Per germline, CDR1 SGDLS and CDR2 YYNGEE. V lost 3 bases and J lost 0, with 7 bases in between. CDR3 length: 14 residues. The full variable domain, rest sourced from reference TRBV9 and TRBJ1-3, is DSGVTQTPKHLITATGQRVTLRCSPRSGDLSVYWYQQSLDQGLQFLIQYYNGEERAKGNILERFSAQQFPDLHSELNLSSLELGDSALYFCASSGLLSGNTIYFGEGSWLTVV.

The DNA of the CDR3 is TGCAGTGCTAGGGGGGTACTAGCGGGTAGCACAGATACGCAGTATTTT. It is translated as CSARGVLAGSTDTQYF. This chain uses TRBV20-1 with TRBJ2-3; TRBD2 aligns across 9 bases. The CDR3 length is 16 residues. V lost 3 bases to trimming and J lost 0 bases; unmatched junction nucleotides: 7. Germline loops: CDR1 DFQATT, CDR2 SNEGSKA (reference sequence).

Points on this clonotype: This may be a read error: a much more frequent sequence differs by one nucleotide. The chain combines TRBV29-1 with TRBJ2-1; D is uncertain. Germline CDR1 and CDR2: SQVTM and ANQGSEA. CDR3 length: 12 amino acids. Trimming left V 1 base short and J 8 bases short, with 9 bases between. The chain's CDR3 is CSVEASVHEQFF. The CDR3 DNA is TGCAGCGTTGAAGCCAGTGTACATGAGCAGTTCTTC.

Ten or more counts support this clonotype. This chain links TRBV20-1 with TRBJ2-7; 8 bases are a match to TRBD2. The germline gives CDR1 DFQATT, CDR2 SNEGSKA (reference sequence). The V segment lost 0 bases and the J segment 7 bases; nucleotides outside the gene matches: 8. This CDR3 spans 14 amino acids. CDR3 sequence (DNA): TGCAGTGCTAGAGATTCAGCGGGAGCGAAGGAGCAGTACTTC. Its translation: CSARDSAGAKEQYF.

This rearrangement joins TRBV10-3 to TRBJ2-5; tentatively, D is TRBD2 (5 bases). Germline V lookup: CDR1 ENHRY, CDR2 SYGVKD. The CDR3 covers 14 residues. V was cut by 2 bases and J by 5 bases, with 12 bases left in between. The CDR3 region has the DNA TGTGCCATCAGTGAGGCGCTAGCACGCGAGACCCAGTACTTC. Protein: CAISEALARETQYF.

This sequence joins TRBV7-9 and TRBJ2-3; 8 nucleotides agree with TRBD1. Germline values: CDR1 SEHNR, CDR2 FQNEAQ (reference sequence). After removal of 0 bases from V and 4 bases from J, the junction contained 3 bases not matched to a gene. The CDR3 has 15 amino acids. CDR3 protein: CASSLADRAPDTQYF. The CDR3 coding sequence is TGTGCCAGCAGCTTAGCGGACAGGGCCCCAGATACGCAGTATTTT.

This clonotype was detected a few times. The V and J genes are TRBV18 and TRBJ1-1; the D is unclear. In germline, CDR1 is KGHSH, CDR2 LQKENI. This CDR3 is 14 amino acids long. The germline V and J ends were trimmed by 1 base and 0 bases, with 6 bases remaining between them. The CDR3 DNA reads as TGTGCCAGCTCACCACAGGCATTGAACACTGAAGCTTTCTTT. It translates to CASSPQALNTEAFF.

This clonotype was seen a handful of times. The rearrangement uses TRBV5-1 and TRBJ2-3, with 7 bases aligning to TRBD2. Germline V lookup: CDR1 SGHRS, CDR2 YFSETQ. V gave up 0 bases and J gave up 4 bases; unmatched junction bases: 8. CDR3 length equals 16 residues. The DNA of the CDR3 is TGCGCCAGCAGCTTGGCAGGCGCGGGAGCGGCAGATACGCAGTATTTT. This translates into CASSLAGAGAADTQYF.

This clonotype was detected ten times or more. The rearrangement uses TRBV29-1 and TRBJ2-1; D remains unclear. Germline CDR1 SQVTM, CDR2 ANQGSEA. V was cut by 7 bases and J by 6 bases, with 13 bases left in between. The CDR3 consists of 12 residues. CDR3 protein: CSARTHANEQFF. CDR3 nucleotide sequence: TGCAGCGCTCGGACCCACGCCAATGAGCAGTTCTTC.

J is TRBJ1-2 and V is TRBV12-3 or TRBV12-4; D gene ambiguous. V gave up 4 bases and J gave up 8 bases, with 17 bases separating them. The CDR3 sequence is 14 residues long. This CDR3 reads CASSYQQTLGGYTF. CDR3 nucleotides: TGTGCCAGCAGTTATCAACAAACCTTGGGAGGCTACACCTTC.

The chain links TRBV9 to TRBJ2-2, with D possibly TRBD1 on 6 matching bases. Trimming removed 6 bases from V and 0 bases from J, with 12 bases in between. Germline values: CDR1 SGDLS, CDR2 YYNGEE. CDR3 length equals 15 residues. The CDR3 coding sequence is TGTGCCAGCAACGGACAGCCGTCGAACACCGGGGAGCTGTTTTTT. Protein product: CASNGQPSNTGELFF.

This chain joins TRBV29-1 and TRBJ1-5; no clear D. CDR1 SQVTM and CDR2 ANQGSEA come from the germline V gene. The V and J ends lost 4 bases and 1 base respectively, with 5 bases between them. This CDR3 is built from 12 residues. The CDR3, as DNA: TGCAGCGTTGCGGGCAGCAATCAGCCCCAGCATTTT. Its translation is CSVAGSNQPQHF. The full variable domain, completed using reference TRBV29-1 and TRBJ1-5, is SAVISQKPSRDICQRGTSLTIQCQVDSQVTMMFWYRQQPGQSLTLIATANQGSEATYESGFVIDKFPISRPNLTFSTLTVSNMSPEDSSIYLCSVAGSNQPQHFGDGTRLSIL.

The J gene is TRBJ2-2, the V gene TRBV5-1; D is possibly TRBD1 (5 bases). V lost 4 bases, J lost 5 bases, and 15 bases lay in between. The germline V gene has CDR1 SGHRS and CDR2 YFSETQ. The CDR3 runs 15 residues. CDR3: CASSRQGMKTGELFF. CDR3 in DNA: TGCGCCAGCAGCCGTCAGGGAATGAAAACCGGGGAGCTGTTTTTT.

V usage is TRBV5-6 and J usage is TRBJ1-2, with unresolved D. The CDR3 consists of 15 residues. Germline V lookup: CDR1 SGHDT, CDR2 YYEEEE. V lost 4 bases to trimming and J lost 6 bases, with 19 bases between them. The CDR3: CASSLGRGVGDGYTF. The CDR3 coding sequence is TGTGCCAGCAGCCTCGGGCGGGGTGTGGGCGATGGCTACACCTTC.

Only a few counts were recorded for this clonotype. V usage is TRBV3-1 and J usage is TRBJ1-6, with D tentatively TRBD1 (5 bases). This CDR3 is built from 16 residues. The V and J ends lost 1 base and 7 bases respectively, with 14 bases between them. CDR1 and CDR2 (germline): LGHDT, YNNKEL (reference sequence). DNA of the CDR3: TGTGCCAGCAGCCAAGTCGTCGCAGGGTGGAATTCACCCCTCCACTTT. Translated: CASSQVVAGWNSPLHF. Based on the CDR3 plus reference TRBV3-1 and TRBJ1-6, the full variable domain is DTAVSQTPKYLVTQMGNDKSIKCEQNLGHDTMYWYKQDSKKFLKIMFSYNNKELIINETVPNRFSPKSPDKAHLNLHINSLELGDSAVYFCASSQVVAGWNSPLHFGNGTRLTVT.

This clonotype was detected many times. This chain uses TRBV10-3 with TRBJ1-1; D not certain. V lost 4 bases, J lost 1 base, and 10 bases lay in between. The germline gives CDR1 ENHRY, CDR2 SYGVKD. The length of the CDR3 is 14 residues. This chain's CDR3 is CAISGPRTNTEAFF. In nucleotides, the CDR3 is TGTGCCATCAGTGGCCCCCGTACGAACACTGAAGCTTTCTTT.

The chain is built from TRBV20-1 and TRBJ2-5, with 8 bases lining up with TRBD2. The germline V gene encodes CDR1 DFQATT and CDR2 SNEGSKA (reference sequence). The CDR3 loop spans 13 amino acids. After removal of 6 bases from V and 3 bases from J, the junction contained 6 bases not matched to a gene. The CDR3 DNA reads as TGCAGTGCCCTGACTAGCGTAGAAGAGACCCAGTACTTC. It is translated as CSALTSVEETQYF.

This sequence joins TRBV20-1 and TRBJ1-3; D unclear. CDR1 and CDR2 from the germline V gene are DFQATT and SNEGSKA (reference sequence). The CDR3 consists of 12 residues. DNA of the CDR3: TGCAGCGCAGCTCACTCTGGAAACACCATATATTTT. It encodes CSAAHSGNTIYF.

The chain links TRBV9 to TRBJ2-2; D gene ambiguous. With 2 bases removed from V and 2 bases from J, the gap between germline ends came to 7 bases. The CDR3 extends over 14 amino acids. Germline CDR1 reads SGDLS; CDR2 reads YYNGEE. The CDR3 DNA is TGTGCCAGCAGCGTGGATCCTAACACCGGGGAGCTGTTTTTT. The encoded protein is CASSVDPNTGELFF.

The rearrangement uses TRBV18 and TRBJ2-1, with 11 nucleotides matching TRBD1. Germline V gene data show CDR1 as KGHSH and CDR2 as LQKENI. V lost 3 bases to trimming and J lost 8 bases; unmatched junction nucleotides: 6. The length of the CDR3 is 15 residues. The CDR3 region is CASSPGTGGRDEQFF. CDR3 bases: TGTGCCAGCTCACCCGGGACAGGGGGTCGCGATGAGCAGTTCTTC.

This clonotype was counted a few times. The CDR3 reads CASSPPGRSYNEQFF. The CDR3 region has the DNA TGCGCCAGCAGCCCGCCAGGGAGATCTTACAATGAGCAGTTCTTC. The rearrangement links TRBV5-1 to TRBJ2-1; D tentatively reads TRBD1 or TRBD2 (5 bases each). The CDR3 runs to 15 residues. The V end was cut by 4 bases, the J end by 4 bases, with 15 bases between. The V gene's germline CDR1 is SGHRS and CDR2 YFSETQ.

This clonotype was recorded a few times. The rearrangement uses TRBV20-1 and TRBJ1-1; 10 bases agree with TRBD1. The CDR3 extends over 14 amino acids. After removal of 5 bases from V and 4 bases from J, the junction contained 7 bases not matched to a gene. Germline V lookup: CDR1 DFQATT, CDR2 SNEGSKA (reference sequence). The CDR3 is CSARTGGSGTEAFF. The CDR3 region has the DNA TGCAGTGCTCGGACAGGGGGAAGTGGCACTGAAGCTTTCTTT.

This clonotype has just a few counts. V usage is TRBV15 and J usage is TRBJ2-1, with D possibly TRBD2 on 5 matching bases. Germline V gene data show CDR1 as LNHNV and CDR2 as YYDKDF (reference sequence). This CDR3 comprises 14 residues. V was shortened by 0 bases and J by 10 bases, with 13 bases between the two germline ends. CDR3 loop: CATSRDYAREEQFF. CDR3 coding DNA: TGTGCCACCAGCAGAGACTACGCGAGGGAGGAGCAGTTCTTC.

This sequence joins TRBV11-2 and TRBJ1-6; 10 nucleotides match TRBD1. The CDR3 totals 18 residues. Germline lookup yields CDR1 SGHAT and CDR2 FQNNGV. V shed 5 bases and J 0 bases; nucleotides not matched to a gene: 7. As DNA, the CDR3 is TGTGCCAGCAGCCTAAGGGGGACAGGGGACTCCTATAATTCACCCCTCCACTTT. Translating gives CASSLRGTGDSYNSPLHF.

This clonotype was recorded a few times. The chain links TRBV28 to TRBJ1-1; TRBD1 is a possible D gene (6 bases). The ends were cut back, 4 bases at V and 8 bases at J, with 20 bases in the middle. This CDR3 has 15 amino acids. Germline CDR1 and CDR2: MDHEN and SYDVKM. The CDR3 DNA reads as TGTGCCAGCAGTTCCCTCAGGGGCGGGATGGCCGAAGCTTTCTTT. Protein sequence: CASSSLRGGMAEAFF.